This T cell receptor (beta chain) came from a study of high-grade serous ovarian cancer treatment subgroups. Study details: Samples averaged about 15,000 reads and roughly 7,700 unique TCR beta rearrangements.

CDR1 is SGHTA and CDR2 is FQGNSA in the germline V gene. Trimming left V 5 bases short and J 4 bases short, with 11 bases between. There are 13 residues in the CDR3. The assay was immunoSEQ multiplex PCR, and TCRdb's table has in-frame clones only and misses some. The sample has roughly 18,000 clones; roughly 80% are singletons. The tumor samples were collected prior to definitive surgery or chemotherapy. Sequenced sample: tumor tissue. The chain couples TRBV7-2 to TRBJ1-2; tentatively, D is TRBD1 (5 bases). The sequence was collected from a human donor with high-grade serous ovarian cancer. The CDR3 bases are TGTGCCAGCAGCCTCGGGACGGCCTATGGCTACACCTTC. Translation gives CASSLGTAYGYTF.